A selection of T cell receptor beta chains follows, all from one sample in a study of STAT5B mutations in CD4+ large granular lymphocyte leukemia. Method: immunoSEQ multiplex PCR; TCRdb's copy keeps in-frame clones and lacks some. The sample lists more than 30,000 clones, roughly 91% occurring once. The sequencing input was CD4+ T cells from blood buffy coats. Every receptor here comes from a human donor in good health. CDR3s include the opening cysteine and the closing phenylalanine or tryptophan. The order of the fields is D gene, V gene, J gene, clone size, CDR3 DNA, CDR3 protein. D genes are given only for firm matches. For some rows the clone size is stated as once, few or many, or as a class when expanded; others skip it.

TRBD1	TRBV6-1	TRBJ1-1	.	TGTGCCAGCAGTCCACGACAGGGGAGAGAAGCTTTCTTT	CASSPRQGREAFF
.	TRBV18	TRBJ1-1	.	TGTGCCAGCTCACCACGGAACCACGTGACTGAGGGCACTGAAGCTTTCTTT	CASSPRNHVTEGTEAFF
.	TRBV2	TRBJ2-3	.	TGTGCCAGCAGTGTTAACGGGATGGGCACAGATACGCAGTATTTT	CASSVNGMGTDTQYF
TRBD2	TRBV7-2	TRBJ2-7	.	TGTGCCAGCAGCTTCTTAGCGGGAGCAAACTACGAGCAGTACTTC	CASSFLAGANYEQYF
TRBD2	TRBV7-3	TRBJ2-1	.	TGTGCCAGCAGCTTAATGGCGGGAGGGGTGGGGAATGAGCAGTTCTTC	CASSLMAGGVGNEQFF
TRBD1	TRBV11-3	TRBJ2-7	.	TGTGCCATTTCAGGGGGACACTACGAGCAGTACTTC	CAISGGHYEQYF
TRBD1	TRBV28	TRBJ1-5	.	TGTGCCAGCAGGATTACAGGGGGCAATCAGCCCCAGCATTTT	CASRITGGNQPQHF
TRBD2	TRBV7-2	TRBJ2-2	.	TGTGCCAGCAGCCTCTCCTTATTGCTAGCGGGCGGCGGGGAGCTGTTTTTT	CASSLSLLLAGGGELFF
TRBD2	TRBV19	TRBJ2-7	.	TGTGCCAGTAGTATACTAGCGGGCACCTACGAGCAGTACTTC	CASSILAGTYEQYF
.	TRBV10-3	TRBJ2-5	once	TGTGCCATCAGTGAGCCCCGGGAGACCCAGTACTTC	CAISEPRETQYF
TRBD1	TRBV10-3	TRBJ1-2	.	TGTGCCATCAGTGGTGACAGGGCCTTTAACTATGGCTACACCTTC	CAISGDRAFNYGYTF
.	TRBV19	TRBJ2-7	.	TGTGCCAGTAGTATAGCCCTTGCTCCGACAAGCGCCTACGAGCAGTACTTC	CASSIALAPTSAYEQYF
.	TRBV19	TRBJ2-1	.	TGTGCCAGTAGCCGAGGCCAGCGGAGCTCCTACAATGAGCAGTTCTTC	CASSRGQRSSYNEQFF